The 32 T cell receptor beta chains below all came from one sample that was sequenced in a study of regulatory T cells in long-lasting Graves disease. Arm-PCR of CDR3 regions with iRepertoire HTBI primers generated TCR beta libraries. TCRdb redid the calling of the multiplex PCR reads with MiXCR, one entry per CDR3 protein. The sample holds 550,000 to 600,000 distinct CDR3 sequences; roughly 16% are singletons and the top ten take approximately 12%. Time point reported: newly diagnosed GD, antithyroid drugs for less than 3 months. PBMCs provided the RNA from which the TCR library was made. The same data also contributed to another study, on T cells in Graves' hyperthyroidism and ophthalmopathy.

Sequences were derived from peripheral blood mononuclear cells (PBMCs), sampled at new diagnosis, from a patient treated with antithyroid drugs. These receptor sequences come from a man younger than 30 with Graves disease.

As DNA, the CDR3 is TGTGCCAGCAGTATCGGACTGTCATCTGGTGAGCAGTTCTTC. It yields the protein CASSIGLSSGEQFF. This chain links TRBV6-2 or TRBV6-3 with TRBJ2-1; tentative D call: TRBD2 (5 bases). Between the trimmed V and J ends, which lost 5 bases and 9 bases, there was a span of 17 bases. CDR1 is MNHEY and CDR2 is SVGEGT in the germline V gene. The CDR3 covers 14 residues.

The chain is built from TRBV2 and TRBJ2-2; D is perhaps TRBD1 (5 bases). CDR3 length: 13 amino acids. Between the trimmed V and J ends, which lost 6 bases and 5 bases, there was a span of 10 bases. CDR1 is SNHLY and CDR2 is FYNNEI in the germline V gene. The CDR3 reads CASRLTVTGELFF. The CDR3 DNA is TGTGCCAGCAGACTGACAGTAACCGGGGAGCTGTTTTTT.

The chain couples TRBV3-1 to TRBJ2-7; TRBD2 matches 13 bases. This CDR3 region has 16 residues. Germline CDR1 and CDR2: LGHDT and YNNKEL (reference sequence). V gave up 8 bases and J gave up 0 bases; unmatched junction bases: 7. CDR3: CASCPGLAGLSYEQYF. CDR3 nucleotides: TGTGCCAGCTGCCCGGGACTAGCGGGACTCTCCTACGAGCAGTACTTC.

The CDR3 DNA reads TGTGCCACAAGTACAGCGGGAGTTCAGACAGATACGCAGTATTTT. Translated, it gives CATSTAGVQTDTQYF. The V call is TRBV19, the J call TRBJ2-3; TRBD2 matches at 8 bases. The ends lost 10 bases at V and 3 bases at J; junction bases unmatched: 12. The germline CDR1 and CDR2 sequences are LNHDA and SQIVND (reference sequence). The CDR3 runs 15 residues.

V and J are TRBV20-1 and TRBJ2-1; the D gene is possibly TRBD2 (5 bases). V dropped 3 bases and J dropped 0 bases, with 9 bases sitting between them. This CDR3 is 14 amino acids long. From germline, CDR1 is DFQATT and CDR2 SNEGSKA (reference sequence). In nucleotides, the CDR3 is TGCAGTGCTAGGGGTAGCGCCTCCTACAATGAGCAGTTCTTC. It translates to CSARGSASYNEQFF.

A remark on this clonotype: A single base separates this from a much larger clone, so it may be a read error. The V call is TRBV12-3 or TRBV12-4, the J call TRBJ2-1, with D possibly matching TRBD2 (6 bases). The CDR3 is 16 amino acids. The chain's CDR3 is CVSSPRARVGGNEQFF. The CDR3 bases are TGTGTCAGCAGTCCCCGGGCGAGGGTCGGGGGCAATGAGCAGTTCTTC.

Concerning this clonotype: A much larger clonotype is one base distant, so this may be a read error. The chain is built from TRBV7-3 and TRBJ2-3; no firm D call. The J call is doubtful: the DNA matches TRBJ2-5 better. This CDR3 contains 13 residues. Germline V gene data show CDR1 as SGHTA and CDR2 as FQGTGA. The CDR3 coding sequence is TGTGCCAGCAGCTTACGGAGAGAAGAGGCCCAGTACTTC. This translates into CASSLRREEAQYF.

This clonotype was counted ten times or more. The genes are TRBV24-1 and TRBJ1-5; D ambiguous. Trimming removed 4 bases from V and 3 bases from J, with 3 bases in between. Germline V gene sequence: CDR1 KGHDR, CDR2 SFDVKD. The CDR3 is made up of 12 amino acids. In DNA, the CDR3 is TGTGCCACCAGTGACCCCAATCAGCCCCAGCATTTT. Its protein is CATSDPNQPQHF.

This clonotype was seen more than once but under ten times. DNA of the CDR3: TGTGCCAGCAGTTACCGACCTCTGGGCGGCTACACCTTC. Translation gives CASSYRPLGGYTF. The genes are TRBV6-2 or TRBV6-3 and TRBJ1-2; D remains ambiguous. The CDR3 covers 13 residues. The V end was cut by 2 bases, the J end by 8 bases, with 12 bases between. Germline V lookup: CDR1 MNHEY, CDR2 SVGEGT.

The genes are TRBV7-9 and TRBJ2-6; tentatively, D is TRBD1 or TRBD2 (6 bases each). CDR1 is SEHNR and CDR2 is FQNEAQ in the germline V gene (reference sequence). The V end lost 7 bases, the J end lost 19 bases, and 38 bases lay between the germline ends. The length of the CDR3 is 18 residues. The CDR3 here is CASNGGTSLRSGANVPTF. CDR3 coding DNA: TGTGCCAGCAACGGCGGGACAAGCCTCCGCTCTGGGGCCAACGTCCCAACTTTC. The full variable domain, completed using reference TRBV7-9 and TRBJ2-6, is DTGVSQNPRHKITKRGQNVTFRCDPISEHNRLYWYRQTLGQGPEFLTYFQNEAQLEKSRLLSDRFSAERPKGSFSTLEIQRTEQGDSAMYLCASNGGTSLRSGANVPTFGAGSRLTVL.

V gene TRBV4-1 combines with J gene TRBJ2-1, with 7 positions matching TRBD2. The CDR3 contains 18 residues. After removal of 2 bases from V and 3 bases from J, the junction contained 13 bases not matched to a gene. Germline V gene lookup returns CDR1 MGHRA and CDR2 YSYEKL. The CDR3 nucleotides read TGCGCCAGCAGCCAATGGATCTTTGGCGGGAGTTTCTACAATGAGCAGTTCTTC. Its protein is CASSQWIFGGSFYNEQFF.

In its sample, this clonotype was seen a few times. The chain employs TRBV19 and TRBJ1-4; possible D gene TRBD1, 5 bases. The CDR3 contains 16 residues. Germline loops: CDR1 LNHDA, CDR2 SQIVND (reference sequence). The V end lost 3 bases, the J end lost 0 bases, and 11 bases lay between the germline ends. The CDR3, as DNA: TGTGCCAGTAGTATGGAGGGGCTTGCAACTAATGAAAAACTGTTTTTT. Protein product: CASSMEGLATNEKLFF.

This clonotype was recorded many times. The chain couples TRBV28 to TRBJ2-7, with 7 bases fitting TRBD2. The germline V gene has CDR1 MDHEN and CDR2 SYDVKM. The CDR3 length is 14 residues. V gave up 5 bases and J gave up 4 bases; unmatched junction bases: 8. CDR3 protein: CASSRTSARYEQYF. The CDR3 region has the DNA TGTGCCAGCAGTCGCACTAGCGCCCGGTACGAGCAGTACTTC.

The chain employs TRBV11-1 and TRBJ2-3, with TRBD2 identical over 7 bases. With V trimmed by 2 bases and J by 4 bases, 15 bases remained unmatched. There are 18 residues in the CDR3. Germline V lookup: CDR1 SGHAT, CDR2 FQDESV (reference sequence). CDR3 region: CASSLHLSAGAGADTQYF. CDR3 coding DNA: TGTGCCAGCAGCTTACACCTCTCCGCGGGAGCGGGCGCAGATACGCAGTATTTT.

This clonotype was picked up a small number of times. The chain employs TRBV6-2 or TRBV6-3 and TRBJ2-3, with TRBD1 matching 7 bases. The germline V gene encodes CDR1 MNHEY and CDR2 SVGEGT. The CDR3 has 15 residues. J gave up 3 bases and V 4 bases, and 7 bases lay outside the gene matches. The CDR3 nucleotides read TGTGCCAGCAGTTCCCCTGCACAGGGGACAGATACGCAGTATTTT. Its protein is CASSSPAQGTDTQYF.

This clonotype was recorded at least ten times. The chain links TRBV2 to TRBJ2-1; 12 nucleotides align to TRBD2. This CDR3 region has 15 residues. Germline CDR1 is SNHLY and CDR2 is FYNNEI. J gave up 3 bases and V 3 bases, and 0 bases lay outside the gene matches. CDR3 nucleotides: TGTGCCAGCAGTGAGGGACTAGCGGGCTACAATGAGCAGTTCTTC. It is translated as CASSEGLAGYNEQFF.

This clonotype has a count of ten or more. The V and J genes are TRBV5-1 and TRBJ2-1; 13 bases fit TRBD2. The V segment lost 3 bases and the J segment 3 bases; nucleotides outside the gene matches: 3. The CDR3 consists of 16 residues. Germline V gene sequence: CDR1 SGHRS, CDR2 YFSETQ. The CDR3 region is CASSSRLAGGYNEQFF. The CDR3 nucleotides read TGCGCCAGCAGCTCGCGACTAGCGGGGGGCTACAATGAGCAGTTCTTC.

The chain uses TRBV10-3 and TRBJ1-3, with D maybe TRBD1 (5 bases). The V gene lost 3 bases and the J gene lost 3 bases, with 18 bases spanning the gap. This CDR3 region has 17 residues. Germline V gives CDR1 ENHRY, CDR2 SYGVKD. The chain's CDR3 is CAISDPGIGGSGNTIYF. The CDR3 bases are TGTGCCATCAGTGACCCAGGGATCGGGGGAAGTGGAAACACCATATATTTT.

CDR3 nucleotides: TGCGCCAGCAGCTGGGATGGACGGCCGCCTAATGAAAAACTGTTTTTT. It codes for CASSWDGRPPNEKLFF. The V call is TRBV5-1, the J call TRBJ1-4; D uncertain. This CDR3 comprises 16 residues. V lost 3 bases and J lost 3, with 15 bases in between. Germline loops: CDR1 SGHRS, CDR2 YFSETQ.

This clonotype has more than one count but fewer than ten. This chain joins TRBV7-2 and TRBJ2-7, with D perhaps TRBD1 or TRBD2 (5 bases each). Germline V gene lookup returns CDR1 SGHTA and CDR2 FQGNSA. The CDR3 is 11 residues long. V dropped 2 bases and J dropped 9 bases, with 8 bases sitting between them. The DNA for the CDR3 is TGTGCCAGCAGCTTAAGAGGGGCGCAGTACTTC. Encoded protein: CASSLRGAQYF.

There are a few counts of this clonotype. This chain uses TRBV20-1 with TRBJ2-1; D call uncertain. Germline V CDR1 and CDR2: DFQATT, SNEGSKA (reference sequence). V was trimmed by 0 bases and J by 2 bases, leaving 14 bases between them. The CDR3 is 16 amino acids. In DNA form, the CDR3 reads TGCAGTGCTAGAGACTCCCAAGGCGTCACCTACAATGAGCAGTTCTTC. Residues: CSARDSQGVTYNEQFF.

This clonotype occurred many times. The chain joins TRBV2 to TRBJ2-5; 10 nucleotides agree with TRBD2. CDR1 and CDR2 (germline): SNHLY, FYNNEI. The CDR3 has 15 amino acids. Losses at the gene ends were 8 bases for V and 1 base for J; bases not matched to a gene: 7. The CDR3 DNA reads TGTGCCAGCCGCCGGACTAGCGGTTTCCAAGAGACCCAGTACTTC. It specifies CASRRTSGFQETQYF.

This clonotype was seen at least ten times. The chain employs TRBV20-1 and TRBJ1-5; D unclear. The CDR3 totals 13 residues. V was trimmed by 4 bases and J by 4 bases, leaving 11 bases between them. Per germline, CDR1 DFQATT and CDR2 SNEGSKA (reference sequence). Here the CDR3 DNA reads TGCAGTGCTAATGGTCAGATGAATCAGCCCCAGCATTTT. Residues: CSANGQMNQPQHF.

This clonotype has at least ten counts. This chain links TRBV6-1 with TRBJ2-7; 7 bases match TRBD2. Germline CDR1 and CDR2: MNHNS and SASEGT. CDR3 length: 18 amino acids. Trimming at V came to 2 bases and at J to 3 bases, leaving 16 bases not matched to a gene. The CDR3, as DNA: TGTGCCAGCAGTGAAAGGGTCCTAGTGGCGGGAGATCTCTACGAGCAGTACTTC. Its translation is CASSERVLVAGDLYEQYF.

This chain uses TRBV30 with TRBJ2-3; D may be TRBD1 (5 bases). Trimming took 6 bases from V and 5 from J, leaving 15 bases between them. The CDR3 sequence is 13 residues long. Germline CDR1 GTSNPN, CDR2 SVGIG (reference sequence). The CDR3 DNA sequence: TGTGCCTGCCACCTAAAAGGGGTAGATACGCAGTATTTT. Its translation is CACHLKGVDTQYF.

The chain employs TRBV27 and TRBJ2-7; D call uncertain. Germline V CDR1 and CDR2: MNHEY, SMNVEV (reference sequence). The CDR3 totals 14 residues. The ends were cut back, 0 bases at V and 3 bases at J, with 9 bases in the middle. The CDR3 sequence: CASSLSSGFYEQYF. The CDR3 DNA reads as TGTGCCAGCAGTTTATCCTCAGGTTTCTACGAGCAGTACTTC.

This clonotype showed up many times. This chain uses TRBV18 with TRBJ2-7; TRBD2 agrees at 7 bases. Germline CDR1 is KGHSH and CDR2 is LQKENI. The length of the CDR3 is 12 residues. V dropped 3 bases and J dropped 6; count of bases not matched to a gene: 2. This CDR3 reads CASSPGGFEQYF. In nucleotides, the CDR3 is TGTGCCAGCTCACCGGGGGGGTTCGAGCAGTACTTC.

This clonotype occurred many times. CDR3 in amino acids: CASTGTGYNEQFF. CDR3 in DNA: TGTGCCAGCACCGGGACAGGTTACAATGAGCAGTTCTTC. V and J are TRBV6-1 and TRBJ2-1; 8 bases align to TRBD1. CDR1 is MNHNS and CDR2 is SASEGT in the germline V gene. CDR3 size: 13 residues. Trimming cost V 7 bases and J 4 bases; bases outside gene matches: 3.

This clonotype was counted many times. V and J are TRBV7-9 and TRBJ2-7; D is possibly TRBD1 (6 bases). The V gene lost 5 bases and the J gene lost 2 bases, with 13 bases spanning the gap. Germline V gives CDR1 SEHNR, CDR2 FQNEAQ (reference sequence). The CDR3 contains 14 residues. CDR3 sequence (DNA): TGTGCCAGCAGCGGAAAACAGGGAGCCTACGAGCAGTACTTC. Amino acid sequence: CASSGKQGAYEQYF.

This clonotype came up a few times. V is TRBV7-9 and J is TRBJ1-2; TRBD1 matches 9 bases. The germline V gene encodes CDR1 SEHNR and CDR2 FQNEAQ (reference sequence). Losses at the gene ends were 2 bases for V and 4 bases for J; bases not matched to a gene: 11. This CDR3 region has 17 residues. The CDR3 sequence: CASSLSGADRGFYGYTF. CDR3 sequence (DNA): TGTGCCAGCAGCTTAAGCGGGGCGGACAGGGGTTTCTATGGCTACACCTTC.

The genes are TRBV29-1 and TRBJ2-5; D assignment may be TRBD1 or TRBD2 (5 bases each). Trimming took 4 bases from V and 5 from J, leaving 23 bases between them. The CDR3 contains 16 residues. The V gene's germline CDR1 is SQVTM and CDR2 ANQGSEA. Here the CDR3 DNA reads TGCAGCGTTGGCACAGGCACCAGGGACCTCGGGGAGACCCAGTACTTC. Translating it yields CSVGTGTRDLGETQYF.

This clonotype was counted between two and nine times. In nucleotides, the CDR3 is TGTGCCACCAGCTGGGGGGGGGGCACCGGGGAGCTGTTTTTT. It translates to CATSWGGGTGELFF. The J gene is TRBJ2-2, the V gene TRBV15; 7 nucleotides agree with TRBD2. The CDR3 is 14 residues long. V lost 5 bases to trimming and J lost 4 bases; unmatched junction nucleotides: 4. CDR1 and CDR2 from the germline V gene are LNHNV and YYDKDF (reference sequence).